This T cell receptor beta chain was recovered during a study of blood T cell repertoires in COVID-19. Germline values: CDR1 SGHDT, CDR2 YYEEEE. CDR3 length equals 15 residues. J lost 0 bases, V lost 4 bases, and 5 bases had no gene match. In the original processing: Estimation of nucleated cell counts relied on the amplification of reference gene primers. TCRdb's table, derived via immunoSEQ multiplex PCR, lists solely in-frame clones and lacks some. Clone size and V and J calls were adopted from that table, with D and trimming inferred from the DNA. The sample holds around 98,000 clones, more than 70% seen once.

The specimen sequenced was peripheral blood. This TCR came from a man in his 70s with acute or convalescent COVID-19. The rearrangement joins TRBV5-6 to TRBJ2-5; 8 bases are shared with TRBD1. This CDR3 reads CASSRLGQDQETQYF. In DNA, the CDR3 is TGTGCCAGCAGCCGATTGGGACAGGACCAAGAGACCCAGTACTTC. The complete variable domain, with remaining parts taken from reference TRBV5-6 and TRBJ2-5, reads DAGVTQSPTHLIKTRGQQVTLRCSPKSGHDTVSWYQQALGQGPQFIFQYYEEEERQRGNFPDRFSGHQFPNYSSELNVNALLLGDSALYLCASSRLGQDQETQYFGPGTRLLVL.